These 9 T cell receptor beta chains were all obtained from the same sample, sequenced in a study of control samples from healthy donors and cancer patients. Only in-frame clones appear in the TCRdb table, and some are missing; sequencing was by immunoSEQ multiplex PCR. The table includes 350,000 to 450,000 clones, about 93% detected once. The source material was PBMCs. The receptors stem from a man aged 40-49 years with head and neck cancer.

This chain uses TRBV27 with TRBJ1-5; 10 positions agree with TRBD1. J lost 0 bases, V lost 5 bases, and 10 bases had no gene match. There are 18 residues in the CDR3. The germline V gene encodes CDR1 MNHEY and CDR2 SMNVEV (reference sequence). The CDR3 loop is CASSISTGGLYSNQPQHF. The CDR3 bases are TGTGCCAGCAGTATTTCGACAGGGGGCCTTTATAGCAATCAGCCCCAGCATTTT.

The rearrangement links TRBV3-1 (or the pseudogene TRBV3-2) to TRBJ1-2; D not resolved. Trimming took off 1 base at V and 2 bases at J, with 11 bases between the two ends. This CDR3 is 15 amino acids long. CDR1 LGHDT and CDR2 YNNKEL come from the germline V gene (reference sequence). This CDR3 is CASSQANGNNYGYTF. As DNA, the CDR3 is TGTGCCAGCAGCCAAGCCAATGGAAACAACTATGGCTACACCTTC.

The gene calls are TRBV11-2 and TRBJ2-2, with a weak D call TRBD1 (6 bases). Trimming pared 4 bases from V and 0 bases from J, leaving 9 bases between. Germline V gene lookup returns CDR1 SGHAT and CDR2 FQNNGV. The CDR3 loop spans 15 amino acids. CDR3 sequence: CASSSWTANTGELFF. In DNA form, the CDR3 reads TGTGCCAGCAGCTCTTGGACAGCGAACACCGGGGAGCTGTTTTTT.

The chain is built from TRBV18 and TRBJ2-2; D is unclear. Trimming took 1 base from V and 8 from J, leaving 20 bases between them. The germline V gene has CDR1 KGHSH and CDR2 LQKENI. The CDR3 consists of 17 residues. As DNA, the CDR3 is TGTGCCAGCTCACCACGGGTTGACGGAACCCACGGAGGGGAGCTGTTTTTT. Its translation: CASSPRVDGTHGGELFF. The complete variable domain, with remaining parts taken from reference TRBV18 and TRBJ2-2, reads NAGVMQNPRHLVRRRGQEARLRCSPMKGHSHVYWYRQLPEEGLKFMVYLQKENIIDESGMPKERFSAEFPKEGPSILRIQQVVRGDSAAYFCASSPRVDGTHGGELFFGEGSRLTVL.

The chain employs TRBV6-6 and TRBJ1-1; D is uncertain. CDR3 length: 16 amino acids. The germline gives CDR1 MNHNY, CDR2 SVGAGI (reference sequence). Trimming took off 2 bases at V and 1 base at J, with 14 bases between the two ends. The CDR3 DNA sequence: TGTGCCAGCAGTTACAGGGTCGGGCAGACGAACACTGAAGCTTTCTTT. Its protein product is CASSYRVGQTNTEAFF.

The chain uses TRBV6-5 and TRBJ2-3; no reliable D call. The CDR3 sequence is 13 residues long. V was pared by 6 bases and J by 4 bases, with 11 bases between. Germline-derived CDR1 and CDR2 are MNHEY and SVGAGI. The CDR3 loop is CASRLVFADTQYF. CDR3 in DNA: TGTGCCAGCAGATTAGTATTCGCAGATACGCAGTATTTT.

The chain is built from TRBV11-3 and TRBJ2-3, with D possibly TRBD2 on 5 matching bases. Germline V gene data show CDR1 as SGHNT and CDR2 as YENEEA. There are 16 residues in the CDR3. V was shortened by 1 base and J by 5 bases, with 16 bases between the two germline ends. The CDR3 DNA is TGTGCCAGCAGCTTAGGGTCGGGGAAAAACGGAGATACGCAGTATTTT. Amino acid sequence: CASSLGSGKNGDTQYF.

The genes are TRBV7-8 and TRBJ2-4; no reliable D call. Germline V CDR1 and CDR2: SGHVS, FQNEAQ. The length of the CDR3 is 18 residues. Trimming shortened V by 5 bases and J by 0 bases, and 20 bases separated the two germline ends. The chain's CDR3 is CASSPTFDSLRAKNIQYF. The CDR3 coding sequence is TGTGCCAGCAGCCCCACCTTCGACTCCTTACGAGCCAAAAACATTCAGTACTTC.

The rearrangement links TRBV28 to TRBJ1-4, with D possibly matching TRBD1 (5 bases). From germline, CDR1 is MDHEN and CDR2 SYDVKM. V shed 2 bases and J shed 10 bases, with 11 bases lying between them. This CDR3 is built from 13 residues. The CDR3 nucleotides read TGTGCCAGCAGTTTAAGAGGGGAGGGAAAACTGTTTTTT. Protein product: CASSLRGEGKLFF.